This T cell receptor beta chain was found in a study of T-cell reconstitution after alpha-beta-depleted transplantation in children. General observations from the study: One year post-transplant, T-cell counts and diversity were largely derived from T cells produced anew. About two months after transplant, alpha-beta T cells reportedly came from several hundred expanded graft clones.

The TCRbeta library incorporated unique molecular identifiers. TCRdb reanalysed the PCR reads using MiXCR and keeps one entry per CDR3 protein. The sample has around 800,000 distinct CDR3 sequences; under 20% are singletons. Comment on this clonotype: What it binds is unknown.

V lost 0 bases and J 0 bases, leaving 3 bases between the germline ends. The CDR3 consists of 13 residues. The germline V gene encodes CDR1 DFQATT and CDR2 SNEGSKA (reference sequence). The chain uses TRBV20-1 and TRBJ1-3, with D unclear. The receptor's source is a male patient aged 10 to 17 who had a stem cell transplant for acute lymphoblastic leukemia, so the T cells may come from the graft donor. The input for sequencing was PBMCs, mostly from graft donor cells, taken 360 days after TCRalphabeta/CD19-depleted stem cell transplant. Here the CDR3 reads CSAREISGNTIYF. The DNA for the CDR3 is TGCAGTGCTAGAGAGATCTCTGGAAACACCATATATTTT.